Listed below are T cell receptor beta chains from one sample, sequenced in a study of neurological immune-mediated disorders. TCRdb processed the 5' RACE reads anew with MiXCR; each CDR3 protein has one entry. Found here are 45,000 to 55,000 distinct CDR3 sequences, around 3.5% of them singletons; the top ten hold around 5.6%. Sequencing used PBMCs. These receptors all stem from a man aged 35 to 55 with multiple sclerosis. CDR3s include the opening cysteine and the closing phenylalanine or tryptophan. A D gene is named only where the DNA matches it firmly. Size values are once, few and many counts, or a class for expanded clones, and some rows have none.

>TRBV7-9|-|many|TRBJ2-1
CASSDAYNEQFF
TGTGCCAGCAGCGACGCCTACAATGAGCAGTTCTTC
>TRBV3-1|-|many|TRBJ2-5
CASSQVWRRETQYF
TGTGCCAGCAGCCAAGTATGGCGGAGAGAGACCCAGTACTTC
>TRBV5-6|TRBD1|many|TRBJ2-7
CASSFNRGSYEQYF
TGTGCCAGCAGCTTCAACAGGGGTTCTTACGAGCAGTACTTC
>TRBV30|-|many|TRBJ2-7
CAWRSAYEQYF
TGTGCCTGGAGAAGTGCCTACGAGCAGTACTTC
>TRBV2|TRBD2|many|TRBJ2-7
CASSLLAGETYEQYF
TGTGCCAGCAGCCTACTAGCGGGGGAAACCTACGAGCAGTACTTC
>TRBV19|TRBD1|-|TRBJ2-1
CASSIWTGRGYNEQFF
TGTGCCAGTAGTATATGGACAGGGAGAGGTTACAATGAGCAGTTCTTC
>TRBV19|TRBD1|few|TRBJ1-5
CASRNIGDRVRSQPQHF
TGTGCCAGTAGGAATATTGGGGACAGGGTTCGGAGTCAGCCCCAGCATTTT
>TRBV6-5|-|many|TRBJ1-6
CASRRAWVSDSPLHF
TGTGCCAGCAGACGTGCCTGGGTCTCGGATTCACCCCTCCACTTT
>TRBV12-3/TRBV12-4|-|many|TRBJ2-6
CASSFNAGANVLTF
TGTGCCAGCAGTTTTAACGCTGGGGCCAACGTCCTGACTTTC
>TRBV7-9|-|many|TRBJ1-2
CASSLGPEAGYTF
TGTGCCAGCAGCTTAGGCCCTGAGGCTGGCTACACCTTC
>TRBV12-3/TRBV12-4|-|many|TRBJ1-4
CASSLTPTNEKLFF
TGTGCCAGCAGTTTGACTCCAACTAATGAAAAACTGTTTTTT
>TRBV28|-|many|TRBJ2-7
CASSLWYSLEGNYEQYF
TGTGCCAGCAGTTTATGGTACTCATTAGAGGGAAACTACGAGCAGTACTTC
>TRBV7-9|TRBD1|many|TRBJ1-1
CASSLRTGEAFF
TGTGCCAGCAGCTTGCGGACAGGAGAAGCTTTCTTT
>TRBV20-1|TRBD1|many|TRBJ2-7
CSAPGTGAHEQYF
TGCAGTGCTCCCGGGACAGGGGCCCACGAGCAGTACTTC
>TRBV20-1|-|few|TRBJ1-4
CSASRERVEKLFF
TGCAGTGCTAGCCGGGAAAGGGTCGAAAAACTGTTTTTT
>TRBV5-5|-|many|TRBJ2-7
CASSFLFGYEQYF
TGTGCCAGCAGCTTTCTTTTCGGTTACGAGCAGTACTTC
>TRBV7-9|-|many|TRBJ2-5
CASSFTTAEETQYF
TGTGCCAGCAGCTTTACTACCGCCGAAGAGACCCAGTACTTC
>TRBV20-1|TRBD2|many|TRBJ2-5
CSARDATSGGPLVQETQYF
TGCAGTGCTAGAGATGCAACTAGCGGGGGGCCCCTCGTTCAAGAGACCCAGTACTTC
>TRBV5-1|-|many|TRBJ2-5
CASSVVQETQYF
TGCGCCAGCAGTGTGGTCCAAGAGACCCAGTACTTC
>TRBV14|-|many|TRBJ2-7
CASSQDLGAKEQYF
TGTGCCAGCAGCCAAGATCTAGGAGCGAAGGAGCAGTACTTC
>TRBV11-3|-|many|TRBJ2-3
CASSFRGTIVDTQYF
TGTGCCAGCAGCTTCCGGGGAACAATAGTAGATACGCAGTATTTT
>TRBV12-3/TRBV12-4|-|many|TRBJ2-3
CASSSPKESSPDTQYF
TGTGCCAGCAGTTCCCCGAAGGAATCCAGCCCAGATACGCAGTATTTT
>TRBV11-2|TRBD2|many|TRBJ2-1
CASSLVASGGNEQFF
TGTGCCAGCAGCTTAGTGGCTAGCGGTGGCAATGAGCAGTTCTTC
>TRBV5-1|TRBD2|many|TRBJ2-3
CASSLEASGGTDTQYF
TGCGCCAGCAGCTTGGAGGCTAGCGGGGGCACAGATACGCAGTATTTT
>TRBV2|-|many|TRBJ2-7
CASRGVGPYEQYF
TGTGCCAGCAGGGGGGTGGGCCCCTACGAGCAGTACTTC
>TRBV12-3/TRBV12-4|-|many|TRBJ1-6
CASTTIGSDSPLHF
TGTGCCAGCACCACGATCGGTAGCGATTCACCCCTCCACTTT
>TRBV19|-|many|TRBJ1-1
CASRPVGGGEAFF
TGTGCCAGCAGACCAGTGGGTGGGGGTGAAGCTTTCTTT
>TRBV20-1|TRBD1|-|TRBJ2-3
CSAQGQWTDTQYF
TGCAGTGCCCAGGGACAGTGGACAGATACGCAGTATTTT
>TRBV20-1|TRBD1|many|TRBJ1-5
CSARPHRGGQPQHF
TGCAGTGCTAGACCTCACAGGGGGGGCCAGCCCCAGCATTTT
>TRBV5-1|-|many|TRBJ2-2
CASGLGAGLKAGELFF
TGCGCCAGCGGACTTGGGGCAGGGTTGAAAGCCGGGGAGCTGTTTTTT
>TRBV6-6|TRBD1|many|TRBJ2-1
CASSYSPGTERGEQFF
TGTGCCAGCAGTTACTCCCCCGGGACAGAGCGTGGAGAGCAGTTCTTC
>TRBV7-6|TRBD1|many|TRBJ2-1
CASSSFPGQNNEQFF
TGTGCCAGCAGCTCGTTTCCGGGACAGAACAATGAGCAGTTCTTC
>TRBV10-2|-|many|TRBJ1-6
CASSDQGSYNSPLNF
TGCGCCAGCAGTGACCAGGGCTCCTATAATTCACCCCTCAACTTT
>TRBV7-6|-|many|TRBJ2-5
CASSLELGVTQETQYF
TGTGCCAGCAGCTTAGAACTCGGAGTGACCCAAGAGACCCAGTACTTC
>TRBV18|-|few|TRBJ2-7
CASSPPGGYEQYF
TGTGCCAGCTCACCACCAGGGGGCTACGAGCAGTACTTC
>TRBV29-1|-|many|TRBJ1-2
CSVAVTVYGYTF
TGCAGCGTTGCCGTGACAGTTTATGGCTACACCTTC
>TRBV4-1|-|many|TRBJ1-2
CASSQVEGTDLTNYGYTF
TGCGCCAGCAGCCAAGTTGAGGGAACCGACCTAACTAACTATGGCTACACCTTC
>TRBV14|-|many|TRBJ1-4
CASGRGAREKLFF
TGTGCCAGCGGGAGGGGCGCGCGTGAAAAACTGTTTTTT
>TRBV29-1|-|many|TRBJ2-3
CSVDVAPLADTQYF
TGCAGCGTTGACGTGGCCCCCCTGGCAGATACGCAGTATTTT
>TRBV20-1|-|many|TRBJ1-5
CSARDRGVGQPQHF
TGCAGTGCTAGAGATCGTGGGGTAGGTCAGCCCCAGCATTTT
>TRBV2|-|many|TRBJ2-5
CASSENRVVETQYF
TGTGCCAGCAGTGAGAACAGGGTAGTGGAGACCCAGTACTTC
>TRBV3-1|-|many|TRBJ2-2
CASIPSRGANTGELFF
TGTGCCAGCATCCCTTCGCGGGGAGCGAACACCGGGGAGCTGTTTTTT
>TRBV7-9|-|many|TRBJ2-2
CASSLRQADTGELFF
TGTGCCAGCAGCCTCCGACAGGCTGACACCGGGGAGCTGTTTTTT
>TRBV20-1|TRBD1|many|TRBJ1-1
CSASEGQGATNPEAFF
TGCAGTGCTAGTGAGGGACAGGGGGCCACGAACCCTGAAGCTTTCTTT
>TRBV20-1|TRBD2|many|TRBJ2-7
CSAPIVGGTISYEQYF
TGCAGTGCCCCGATTGTCGGGGGGACCATCTCCTACGAGCAGTACTTC
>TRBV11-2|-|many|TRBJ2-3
CASSAREFFSTDTQYF
TGTGCCAGCAGCGCCCGGGAGTTCTTTAGCACAGATACGCAGTATTTT
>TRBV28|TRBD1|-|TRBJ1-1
CVTRTGTKITEAFF
TGTGTCACCAGGACAGGGACTAAAATCACTGAAGCTTTCTTT
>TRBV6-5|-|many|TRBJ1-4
CASSYQGGATNEKLFF
TGTGCCAGCAGTTACCAAGGAGGTGCAACTAATGAAAAACTGTTTTTT
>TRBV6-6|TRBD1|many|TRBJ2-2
CASSSGTDANTGELFF
TGTGCCAGCAGTTCCGGGACAGACGCGAACACCGGGGAGCTGTTTTTT
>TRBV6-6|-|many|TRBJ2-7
CASSYSKGFQGSEQYF
TGTGCCAGCAGTTACAGTAAAGGTTTTCAGGGATCCGAGCAGTACTTC
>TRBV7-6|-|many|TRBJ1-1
CASSLEENTEAFF
TGTGCCAGCAGCTTAGAAGAGAACACTGAAGCTTTCTTT
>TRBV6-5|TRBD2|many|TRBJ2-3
CASSYSGGGTTDTQYF
TGTGCCAGCAGTTACTCGGGCGGGGGAACCACAGATACGCAGTATTTT
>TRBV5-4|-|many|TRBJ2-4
CASSLAGTMGAKNIQYF
TGTGCCAGCAGCCTAGCAGGGACCATGGGAGCCAAAAACATTCAGTACTTC
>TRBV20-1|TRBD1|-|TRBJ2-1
CSATGPGQNYNEQFF
TGCAGTGCAACGGGTCCGGGACAGAACTACAATGAGCAGTTCTTC
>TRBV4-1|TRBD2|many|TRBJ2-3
CASRELAGGTDTQYF
TGCGCCAGCAGGGAACTAGCGGGGGGCACAGATACGCAGTATTTT
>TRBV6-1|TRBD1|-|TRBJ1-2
CASSEKGQSYGYTF
TGTGCCAGCAGTGAAAAGGGACAGAGCTATGGCTACACCTTC
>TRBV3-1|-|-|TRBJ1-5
CASSQAWFSQPQHF
TGTGCCAGCAGCCAAGCGTGGTTTTCTCAGCCCCAGCATTTT